These 24 T cell receptor beta chains came from one sample sequenced in a study of T-cell memory formation after mild COVID-19 (dated by TCRdb to 2020 to 2023). The method behind the library was 5' RACE. Sequencer: Illumina NovaSeq 6000. TCRdb ran its own pipeline on the public reads, namely fastp trimming at Q25 and MiXCR clone calling, and kept in-frame beta chains. Rows are unified per CDR3 protein, each entry keeping the most common DNA and genes. The sample data list 450,000 or so distinct CDR3 sequences, and nearly 25% of these were observed just once. Under 15% of the sample lies in the top ten. The specimen was PBMCs or a T cell subset sorted from them (not recorded which). Source of these receptors: an adult woman who had mild COVID-19 (a few samples of this study predate the infection). The sample titles of this study are shuffled in the database, so cell type and time point are left out; the donor was told from shared clones.

This clonotype was seen only a few times. The chain carries TRBV7-9 and TRBJ1-1; D uncertain. This CDR3 has 14 amino acids. V lost 1 base, J lost 1 base, and 7 bases lay in between. Germline V gives CDR1 SEHNR, CDR2 FQNEAQ (reference sequence). This chain's CDR3 is CASSLETANTEAFF. CDR3 DNA sequence: TGTGCCAGCAGCTTAGAAACAGCGAACACTGAAGCTTTCTTT.

This chain links TRBV6-1 with TRBJ1-3; unclear D gene. CDR1 is MNHNS and CDR2 is SASEGT in the germline V gene. V lost 6 bases, J lost 2 bases, and 17 bases lay in between. The CDR3 is 16 residues long. CDR3 DNA sequence: TGTGCCAGCAGGATGGACCACCCTGTCCCTGGAAACACCATATATTTT. It specifies CASRMDHPVPGNTIYF.

The genes are TRBV5-1 and TRBJ2-7; D gene ambiguous. Trimming removed 4 bases from V and 6 bases from J, with 11 bases in between. The CDR3 spans 12 residues. CDR1 is SGHRS and CDR2 is YFSETQ in the germline V gene. The CDR3 DNA is TGCGCCAGCAGCAGTGGGAAGATCGAGCAGTACTTC. Translating gives CASSSGKIEQYF.

The table lists this clonotype with a few counts. Written as DNA, the CDR3 is TGTGCCAGCTCACCACCGGCTAGAACCCTCCAAGAGACCCAGTACTTC. Its protein product is CASSPPARTLQETQYF. This chain connects TRBV18 to TRBJ2-5, with no clear D. There are 16 residues in the CDR3. Per the germline V gene, CDR1 is KGHSH and CDR2 is LQKENI. Trimming took 0 bases from V and 1 from J, leaving 12 bases between them.

This clonotype turned up a few times. J is TRBJ2-7 and V is TRBV5-1, with 10 bases that match TRBD2. The V gene end was trimmed by 0 bases and the J gene end by 4 bases; junction bases not matched to a gene: 7. The CDR3 extends over 16 amino acids. CDR1 is SGHRS, CDR2 YFSETQ, per germline. In nucleotides, the CDR3 is TGCGCCAGCAGCTTGGGGCTAGCGGGAGATGTGTACGAGCAGTACTTC. Protein: CASSLGLAGDVYEQYF.

The J gene is TRBJ2-3, the V gene TRBV7-8; 9 bases fit TRBD2. CDR1 is SGHVS and CDR2 is FQNEAQ in the germline V gene. The CDR3 sequence is 18 residues long. The junction had 7 bases not matched to a gene; V was cut back by 0 bases and J by 0 bases. Written as DNA, the CDR3 is TGTGCCAGCAGCTTAGCGTGGGCTAGCGGGATAAGCACAGATACGCAGTATTTT. Encoded protein: CASSLAWASGISTDTQYF.

A few counts support this clonotype. The chain is built from TRBV5-1 and TRBJ1-1; D may be TRBD1 (6 bases). Trimming removed 0 bases from V and 4 bases from J, with 10 bases in between. This CDR3 has 14 amino acids. Germline assignment: CDR1 SGHRS and CDR2 YFSETQ. The CDR3 region is CASSLEGGVTEAFF. In DNA, the CDR3 is TGCGCCAGCAGCTTGGAGGGGGGTGTCACTGAAGCTTTCTTT. Full variable domain (remainder filled in from reference TRBV5-1 and TRBJ1-1): KAGVTQTPRYLIKTRGQQVTLSCSPISGHRSVSWYQQTPGQGLQFLFEYFSETQRNKGNFPGRFSGRQFSNSRSEMNVSTLELGDSALYLCASSLEGGVTEAFFGQGTRLTVV.

This clonotype was seen a single time. The CDR3 reads CASSFGTGVPLDEQYF. The CDR3 region has the DNA TGTGCCAGCAGTTTCGGGACAGGGGTCCCGTTAGACGAGCAGTACTTC. V and J are TRBV6-5 and TRBJ2-7, with TRBD1 identical over 10 bases. The germline gives CDR1 MNHEY, CDR2 SVGAGI. The J segment lost 5 bases and the V segment lost 4 bases, leaving 11 bases of the junction unmatched. The CDR3 runs 16 residues.

The genes are TRBV7-9 and TRBJ1-1; D call uncertain. Germline V gene sequence: CDR1 SEHNR, CDR2 FQNEAQ (reference sequence). V was shortened by 0 bases and J by 1 base, with 15 bases between the two germline ends. The CDR3 extends over 17 amino acids. For the CDR3, the DNA is TGTGCCAGCAGCTTAGCCCCTTCGGACTTCAAGAACACTGAAGCTTTCTTT. Encoded protein: CASSLAPSDFKNTEAFF.

The CDR3 DNA follows: TGTGCCAGCAGCTCAGGGAACAGGGGACGAACTGAAGCTTTCTTT. It specifies CASSSGNRGRTEAFF. The chain links TRBV7-8 to TRBJ1-1; the match to TRBD1 covers 7 bases. The germline CDR1 and CDR2 sequences are SGHVS and FQNEAQ. V lost 4 bases to trimming and J lost 5 bases; unmatched junction nucleotides: 10. The CDR3 is 15 amino acids.

The V gene is TRBV18, the J gene TRBJ1-2; 7 nucleotides align to TRBD1. The CDR3 covers 13 residues. V gave up 6 bases and J gave up 4 bases; unmatched junction bases: 5. The germline gives CDR1 KGHSH, CDR2 LQKENI. In DNA, the CDR3 is TGTGCCAGCTCTCAAAACAGGGGCTATGGCTACACCTTC. It translates to CASSQNRGYGYTF.

This chain uses TRBV7-6 with TRBJ2-3; 11 nucleotides agree with TRBD2. J gave up 5 bases and V 0 bases, and 7 bases lay outside the gene matches. Germline-derived CDR1 and CDR2 are SGHVS and FNYEAQ. This CDR3 is 17 amino acids long. The CDR3 nucleotides read TGTGCCAGCAGCTTAGCTGTAGCGGGGGGGGTGCAAGATACGCAGTATTTT. As protein: CASSLAVAGGVQDTQYF.

The chain joins TRBV11-2 to TRBJ1-2; D possibly corresponds to TRBD1 (6 bases). Trimming took off 1 base at V and 4 bases at J, with 13 bases between the two ends. Germline V gene data show CDR1 as SGHAT and CDR2 as FQNNGV. The CDR3 covers 15 residues. CDR3 residues: CASSLGFIRGYGYTF. The CDR3 coding sequence is TGTGCCAGCAGCTTAGGTTTCATCAGGGGCTATGGCTACACCTTC.

This clonotype was seen at least ten times. At one end the junction does not follow the germline gene, possibly because of a read error. This chain links TRBV12-3 or TRBV12-4 with TRBJ2-3; 10 positions agree with TRBD2. This CDR3 has 15 amino acids. As DNA, the CDR3 is TGTGCCAGTAGTTCGCTAGCGGGAGCCACAGATACGCAGTATTTT. Translating it yields CASSSLAGATDTQYF.

There are a few counts of this clonotype. V and J are TRBV20-1 and TRBJ1-2; TRBD1 aligns across 7 bases. CDR3 length: 15 amino acids. Germline V CDR1 and CDR2: DFQATT, SNEGSKA (reference sequence). Trimming cost V 5 bases and J 4 bases; bases outside gene matches: 13. The CDR3 region is CSAFHQGGYVYGYTF. The DNA for the CDR3 is TGCAGTGCTTTTCATCAGGGGGGATACGTCTATGGCTACACCTTC.

In this sample, this clonotype turned up a few times. The rearrangement links TRBV2 to TRBJ2-1, with TRBD2 as a possible D gene (6 bases). The germline V and J ends were trimmed by 3 bases and 9 bases, with 15 bases remaining between them. The germline CDR1 and CDR2 sequences are SNHLY and FYNNEI. The CDR3 loop spans 14 amino acids. CDR3 amino acids: CASSDWRGRSEQFF. The CDR3 DNA reads TGTGCCAGCAGTGATTGGCGGGGCAGGAGTGAGCAGTTCTTC.

This clonotype was observed a handful of times. The CDR3 reads CASSLSPRRQGVYEQYF. The CDR3 region has the DNA TGTGCCAGCAGCTTATCTCCGCGAAGACAGGGGGTATACGAGCAGTACTTC. V usage is TRBV7-9 and J usage is TRBJ2-7; 9 bases are a match to TRBD1. J gave up 4 bases and V 2 bases, and 12 bases lay outside the gene matches. CDR1 is SEHNR and CDR2 is FQNEAQ in the germline V gene (reference sequence). The CDR3 sequence is 17 residues long.

This clonotype occurred a few times. The V and J genes are TRBV14 and TRBJ2-3; TRBD1 matches at 8 bases. This CDR3 has 15 residues. From germline, CDR1 is SGHDN and CDR2 FVKESK. Germline trimming cut 1 base from V and 7 bases from J; bases unmatched to any gene: 7. The CDR3 DNA reads as TGTGCCAGCAGCCAAGCAGGACAGGGATTCAATACGCAGTATTTT. It translates to CASSQAGQGFNTQYF.

J is TRBJ2-1 and V is TRBV30, with 9 positions matching TRBD2. CDR1 and CDR2 from the germline V gene are GTSNPN and SVGIG (reference sequence). The CDR3 totals 14 residues. V was clipped by 0 bases and J by 11 bases; unmatched bases: 8. This chain's CDR3 is CAWSVLLRGGQQFF. The CDR3 DNA reads TGTGCCTGGAGTGTACTGTTGCGGGGGGGTCAGCAGTTCTTC.

The J gene is TRBJ1-2, the V gene TRBV14; D is uncertain. Germline V gene sequence: CDR1 SGHDN, CDR2 FVKESK. This CDR3 has 15 residues. Trimming shortened V by 4 bases and J by 1 base, and 13 bases separated the two germline ends. This CDR3 reads CASSPHTTVNYGYTF. CDR3 bases: TGTGCCAGCAGCCCCCATACCACAGTTAACTATGGCTACACCTTC.

This chain joins TRBV24-1 and TRBJ2-1; D unresolved. The CDR3 loop spans 11 amino acids. The V and J ends lost 7 bases and 3 bases respectively, with 3 bases between them. Germline values: CDR1 KGHDR, CDR2 SFDVKD. The CDR3 sequence: CATRDYNEQFF. CDR3 coding DNA: TGTGCCACCAGGGACTACAATGAGCAGTTCTTC.

This chain uses TRBV30 with TRBJ2-1, with 8 bases identical to TRBD1. V shed 3 bases, J shed 8 bases, and the junction held 6 bases outside the gene matches. This CDR3 has 13 amino acids. Germline loops: CDR1 GTSNPN, CDR2 SVGIG (reference sequence). CDR3 coding DNA: TGTGCCTGGAGGAGACAGGGGCTCGATGAGCAGTTCTTC. Translated: CAWRRQGLDEQFF.

This clonotype turned up a few times. The J gene is TRBJ2-1, the V gene TRBV5-1; a possible D gene is TRBD2 (6 bases). Trimming took 5 bases from V and 2 from J, leaving 20 bases between them. This CDR3 spans 17 amino acids. Germline V gene lookup returns CDR1 SGHRS and CDR2 YFSETQ. CDR3 in DNA: TGCGCCAGCAGTCTCAATAGCGGAAACACAACCTACAATGAGCAGTTCTTC. Its protein product is CASSLNSGNTTYNEQFF.

This chain joins TRBV5-5 and TRBJ1-2; weak D call: TRBD1 (5 bases). V was clipped by 3 bases and J by 6 bases, with 12 bases between them. The CDR3 is made up of 13 amino acids. Germline V gene data show CDR1 as SGHKS and CDR2 as YYEKEE (reference sequence). The CDR3 protein is CASSSGQPHGYTF. CDR3 coding DNA: TGTGCCAGCAGCTCAGGGCAGCCACATGGCTACACCTTC.